The clone carrying this T cell receptor beta chain was seen at least ten times. CDR1 and CDR2 from the germline V gene are SGHRS and YFSETQ. The CDR3 has 15 residues. V was pared by 4 bases and J by 6 bases, with 9 bases of the junction left unmatched. This sample stems from a study of CD8 T cells in ankylosing spondylitis. Each CDR3 protein is one row after TCRdb ran MiXCR on the 5' RACE reads. The sample gives around 210,000 distinct CDR3 sequences, 8% to 9% of which show up once; around 4.8% is in the top ten. This chain uses TRBV5-1 with TRBJ2-2, with TRBD1 identical over 7 bases. The sequence was collected from a female donor with ankylosing spondylitis or in good health (not recorded which). The sample was blood, either unsorted or a sorted T cell fraction (not recorded which). In nucleotides, the CDR3 is TGCGCCAGCAGCCCAATACGACAGGGAGCCGGGGAGCTGTTTTTT. It encodes CASSPIRQGAGELFF.